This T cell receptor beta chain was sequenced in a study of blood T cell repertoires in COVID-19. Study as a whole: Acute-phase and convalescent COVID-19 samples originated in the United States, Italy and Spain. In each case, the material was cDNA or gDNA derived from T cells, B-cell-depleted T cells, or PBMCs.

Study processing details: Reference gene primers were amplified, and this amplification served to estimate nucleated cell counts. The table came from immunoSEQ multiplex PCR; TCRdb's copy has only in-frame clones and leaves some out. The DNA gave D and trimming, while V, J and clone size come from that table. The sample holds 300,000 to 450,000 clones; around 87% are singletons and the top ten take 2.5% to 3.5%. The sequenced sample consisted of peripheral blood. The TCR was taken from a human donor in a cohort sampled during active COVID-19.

This CDR3 is CASSQFASYNEQFF. The CDR3 coding sequence is TGTGCCAGCAGCCAATTCGCGTCCTACAATGAGCAGTTCTTC. The genes are TRBV7-9 and TRBJ2-1, with D unclear. CDR3 length: 14 residues. Germline V gene lookup returns CDR1 SEHNR and CDR2 FQNEAQ (reference sequence). V was pared by 5 bases and J by 1 base, with 9 bases between.